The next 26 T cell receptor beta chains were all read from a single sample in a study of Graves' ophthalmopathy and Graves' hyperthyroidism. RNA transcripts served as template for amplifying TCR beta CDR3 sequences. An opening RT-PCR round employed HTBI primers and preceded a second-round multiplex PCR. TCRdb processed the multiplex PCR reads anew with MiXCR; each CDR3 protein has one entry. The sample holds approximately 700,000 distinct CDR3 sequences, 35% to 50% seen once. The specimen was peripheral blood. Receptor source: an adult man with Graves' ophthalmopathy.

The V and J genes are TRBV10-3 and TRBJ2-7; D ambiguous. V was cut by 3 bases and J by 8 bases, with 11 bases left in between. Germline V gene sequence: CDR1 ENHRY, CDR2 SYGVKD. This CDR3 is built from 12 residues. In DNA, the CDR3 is TGTGCCATCAGTGATCCCCCGCTCAAGCAGTACTTC. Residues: CAISDPPLKQYF.

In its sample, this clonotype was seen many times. CDR3 region: CASSPMVSGGLYEQYF. CDR3 bases: TGTGCCAGCAGTCCGATGGTGTCAGGGGGTCTCTACGAGCAGTACTTC. The chain recombines TRBV7-2 with TRBJ2-7; TRBD1 matches 7 bases. V shed 6 bases, J shed 3 bases, and the junction held 14 bases outside the gene matches. The CDR3 is 16 residues long. Germline V gene sequence: CDR1 SGHTA, CDR2 FQGNSA.

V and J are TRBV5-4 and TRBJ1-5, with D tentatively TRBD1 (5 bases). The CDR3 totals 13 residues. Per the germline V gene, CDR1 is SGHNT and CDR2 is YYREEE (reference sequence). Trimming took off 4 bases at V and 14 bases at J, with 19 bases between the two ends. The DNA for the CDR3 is TGTGCCAGCAGCCGGGACTTGCAATCCTACGAGCATTTT. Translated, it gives CASSRDLQSYEHF.

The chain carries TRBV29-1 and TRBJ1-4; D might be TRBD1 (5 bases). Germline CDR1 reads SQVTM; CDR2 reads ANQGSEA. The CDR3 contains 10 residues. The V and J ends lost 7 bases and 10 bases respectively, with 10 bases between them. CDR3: CSGGGGKLFF. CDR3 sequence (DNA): TGCAGCGGGGGGGGGGGAAAACTGTTTTTT.

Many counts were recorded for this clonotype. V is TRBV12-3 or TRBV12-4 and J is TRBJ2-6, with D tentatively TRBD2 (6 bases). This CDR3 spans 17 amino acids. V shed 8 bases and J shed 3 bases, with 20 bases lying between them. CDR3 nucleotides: TGTGCCAGCCGGTCCCGGAGGGTGGGAATTGGGGCCAACGTCCTGACTTTC. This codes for CASRSRRVGIGANVLTF.

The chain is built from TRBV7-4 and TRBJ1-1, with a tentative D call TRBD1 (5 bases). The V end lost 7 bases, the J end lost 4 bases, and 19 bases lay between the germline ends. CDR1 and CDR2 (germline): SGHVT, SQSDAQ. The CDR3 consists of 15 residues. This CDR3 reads CASTLGTWGSTEAFF. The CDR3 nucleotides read TGTGCCAGCACCTTGGGGACGTGGGGGAGCACTGAAGCTTTCTTT.

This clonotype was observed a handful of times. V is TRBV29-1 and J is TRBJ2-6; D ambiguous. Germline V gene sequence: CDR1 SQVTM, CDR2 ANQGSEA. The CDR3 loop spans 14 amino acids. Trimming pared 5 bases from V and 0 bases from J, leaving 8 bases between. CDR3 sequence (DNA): TGCAGCGTTCGGACGGACTCTGGGGCCAACGTCCTGACTTTC. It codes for CSVRTDSGANVLTF.

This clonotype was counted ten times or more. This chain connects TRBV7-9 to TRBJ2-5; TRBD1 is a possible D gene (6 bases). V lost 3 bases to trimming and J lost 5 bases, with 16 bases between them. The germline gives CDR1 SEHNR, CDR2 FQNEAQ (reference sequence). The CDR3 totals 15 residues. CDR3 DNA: TGTGCCAGCAGCTTGTCGGCAGGGGAGTGGGAGACCCAGTACTTC. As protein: CASSLSAGEWETQYF.

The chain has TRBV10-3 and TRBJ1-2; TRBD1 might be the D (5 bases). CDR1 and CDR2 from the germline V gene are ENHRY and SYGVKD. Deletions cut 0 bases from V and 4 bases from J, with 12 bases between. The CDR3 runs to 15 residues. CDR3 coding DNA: TGTGCCATCAGTGAGTCCATGGGCGGGGCCTATGGCTACACCTTC. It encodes CAISESMGGAYGYTF.

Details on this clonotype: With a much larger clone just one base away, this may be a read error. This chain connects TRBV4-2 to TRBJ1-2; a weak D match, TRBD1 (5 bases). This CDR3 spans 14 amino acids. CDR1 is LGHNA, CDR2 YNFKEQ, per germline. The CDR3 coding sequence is TGTGCCAGCGGCCAAGATAGGGACGTATATGGCTACACCTTC. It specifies CASGQDRDVYGYTF.

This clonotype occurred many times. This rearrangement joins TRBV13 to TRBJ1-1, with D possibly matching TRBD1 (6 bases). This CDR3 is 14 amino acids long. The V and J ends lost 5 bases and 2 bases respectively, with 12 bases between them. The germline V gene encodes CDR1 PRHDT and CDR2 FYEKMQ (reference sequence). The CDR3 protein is CASSPTGRNTEAFF. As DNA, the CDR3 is TGTGCCAGCAGCCCTACAGGGCGAAACACTGAAGCTTTCTTT.

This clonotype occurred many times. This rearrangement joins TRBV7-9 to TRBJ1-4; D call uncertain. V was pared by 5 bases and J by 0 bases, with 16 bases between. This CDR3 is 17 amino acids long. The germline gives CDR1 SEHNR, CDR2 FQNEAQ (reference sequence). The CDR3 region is CASSRSADTATNEKLFF. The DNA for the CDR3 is TGTGCCAGCAGCCGCTCGGCTGATACGGCAACTAATGAAAAACTGTTTTTT.

The CDR3: CATSSHDLGQRNEKLFF. CDR3 sequence (DNA): TGTGCCACCAGCAGCCATGACCTCGGACAGCGAAATGAAAAACTGTTTTTT. This chain connects TRBV15 to TRBJ1-4; D is possibly TRBD1 (6 bases). CDR3 size: 17 residues. CDR1 LNHNV and CDR2 YYDKDF come from the germline V gene (reference sequence). V was clipped by 3 bases and J by 5 bases, with 19 bases between them.

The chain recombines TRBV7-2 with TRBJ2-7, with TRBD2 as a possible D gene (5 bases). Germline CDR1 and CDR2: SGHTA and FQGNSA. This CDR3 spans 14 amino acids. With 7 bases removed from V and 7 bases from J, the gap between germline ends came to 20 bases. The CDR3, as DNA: TGTGCCAGCATCCTGGACGCGGGTGCCGGGGAGCAGTACTTC. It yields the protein CASILDAGAGEQYF.

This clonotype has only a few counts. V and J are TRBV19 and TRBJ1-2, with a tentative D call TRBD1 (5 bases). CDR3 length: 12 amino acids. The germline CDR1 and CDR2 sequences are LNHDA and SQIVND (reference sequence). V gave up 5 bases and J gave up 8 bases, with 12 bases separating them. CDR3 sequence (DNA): TGTGCCAGTAGTCCGGGGGGGAACGGCTACACCTTC. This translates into CASSPGGNGYTF.

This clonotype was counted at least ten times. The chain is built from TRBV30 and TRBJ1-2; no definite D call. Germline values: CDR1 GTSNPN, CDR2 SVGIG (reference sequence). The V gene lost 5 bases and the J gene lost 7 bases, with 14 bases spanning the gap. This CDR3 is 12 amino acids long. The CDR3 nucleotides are TGTGCCTGGTCCATTTCATTACGTGGCTACACCTTC. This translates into CAWSISLRGYTF.

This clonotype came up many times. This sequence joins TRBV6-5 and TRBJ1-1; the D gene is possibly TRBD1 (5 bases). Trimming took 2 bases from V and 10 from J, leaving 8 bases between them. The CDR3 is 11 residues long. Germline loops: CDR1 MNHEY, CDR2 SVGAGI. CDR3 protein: CASSYGGGAFF. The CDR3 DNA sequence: TGTGCCAGCAGTTACGGCGGGGGAGCTTTCTTT.

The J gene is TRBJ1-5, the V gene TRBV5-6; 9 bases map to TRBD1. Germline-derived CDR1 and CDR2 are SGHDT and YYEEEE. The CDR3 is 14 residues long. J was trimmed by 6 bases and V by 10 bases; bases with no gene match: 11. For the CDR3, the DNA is TGTGCCTGGAGTCAGACAGGGGGAGGTCAGCCCCAGCATTTT. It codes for CAWSQTGGGQPQHF.

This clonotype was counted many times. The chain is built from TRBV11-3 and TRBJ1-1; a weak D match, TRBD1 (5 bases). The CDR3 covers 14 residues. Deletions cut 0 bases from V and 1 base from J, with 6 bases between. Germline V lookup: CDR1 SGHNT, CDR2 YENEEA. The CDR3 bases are TGTGCCAGCAGCTTAGAGGGGCGGAACACTGAAGCTTTCTTT. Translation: CASSLEGRNTEAFF.

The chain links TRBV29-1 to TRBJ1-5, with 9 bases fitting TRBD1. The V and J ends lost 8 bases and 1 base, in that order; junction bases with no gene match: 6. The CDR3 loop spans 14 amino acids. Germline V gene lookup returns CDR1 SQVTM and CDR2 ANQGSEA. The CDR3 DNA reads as TGCAGCAGCAGGACAGGGGACAGCAATCAGCCCCAGCATTTT. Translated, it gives CSSRTGDSNQPQHF.

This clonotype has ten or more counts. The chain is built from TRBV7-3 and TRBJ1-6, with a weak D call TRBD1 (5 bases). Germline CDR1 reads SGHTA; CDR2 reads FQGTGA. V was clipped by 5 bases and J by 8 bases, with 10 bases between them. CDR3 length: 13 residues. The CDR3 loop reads CASSPRVDSPLHF. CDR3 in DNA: TGTGCCAGCAGCCCCAGGGTAGATTCACCCCTCCACTTT.

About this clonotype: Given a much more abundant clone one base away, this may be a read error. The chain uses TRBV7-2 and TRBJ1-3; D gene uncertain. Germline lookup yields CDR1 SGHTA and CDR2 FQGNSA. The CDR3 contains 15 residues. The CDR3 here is CANSLNLISGNTIYF. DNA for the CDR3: TGTGCCAACAGCTTAAACTTAATCTCTGGAAACACCATATATTTT. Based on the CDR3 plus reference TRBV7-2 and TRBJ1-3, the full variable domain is GAGVSQSPSNKVTEKGKDVELRCDPISGHTALYWYRQSLGQGLEFLIYFQGNSAPDKSGLPSDRFSAERTGGSVSTLTIQRTQQEDSAVYLCANSLNLISGNTIYFGEGSWLTVV.

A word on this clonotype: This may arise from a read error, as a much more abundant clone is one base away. CDR3 protein: CASSAGAYSNQPQHF. For the CDR3, the DNA is TGTGCCAGCAGTGCAGGGGCGTATAGCAATCAGCCCCAGCATTTT. The rearrangement links TRBV2 to TRBJ1-5; possibly TRBD1 for D (6 bases). V was clipped by 4 bases and J by 0 bases, with 10 bases between them. Germline CDR1 and CDR2: SNHLY and FYNNEI. The CDR3 extends over 15 amino acids.

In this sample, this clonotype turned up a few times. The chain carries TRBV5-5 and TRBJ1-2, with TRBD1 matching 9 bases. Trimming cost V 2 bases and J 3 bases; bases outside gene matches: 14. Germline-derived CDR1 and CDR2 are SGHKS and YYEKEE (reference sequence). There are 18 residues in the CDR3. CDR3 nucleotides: TGTGCCAGCAGCTTAGGTTCGAGGACAGGGGTGATGGACTATGGCTACACCTTC. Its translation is CASSLGSRTGVMDYGYTF.

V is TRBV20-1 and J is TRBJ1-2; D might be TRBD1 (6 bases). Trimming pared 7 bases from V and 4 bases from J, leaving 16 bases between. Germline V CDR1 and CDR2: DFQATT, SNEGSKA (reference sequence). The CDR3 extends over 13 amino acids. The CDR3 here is CSVRTAQGYGYTF. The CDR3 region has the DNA TGCAGTGTCCGGACAGCCCAAGGCTATGGCTACACCTTC.

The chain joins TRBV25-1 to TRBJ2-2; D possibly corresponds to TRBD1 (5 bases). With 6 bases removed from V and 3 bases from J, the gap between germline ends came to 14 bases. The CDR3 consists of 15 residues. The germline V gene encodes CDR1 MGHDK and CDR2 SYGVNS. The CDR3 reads CASRQNDRDTGELFF. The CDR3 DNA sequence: TGTGCCAGCAGGCAAAACGACAGAGACACCGGGGAGCTGTTTTTT.